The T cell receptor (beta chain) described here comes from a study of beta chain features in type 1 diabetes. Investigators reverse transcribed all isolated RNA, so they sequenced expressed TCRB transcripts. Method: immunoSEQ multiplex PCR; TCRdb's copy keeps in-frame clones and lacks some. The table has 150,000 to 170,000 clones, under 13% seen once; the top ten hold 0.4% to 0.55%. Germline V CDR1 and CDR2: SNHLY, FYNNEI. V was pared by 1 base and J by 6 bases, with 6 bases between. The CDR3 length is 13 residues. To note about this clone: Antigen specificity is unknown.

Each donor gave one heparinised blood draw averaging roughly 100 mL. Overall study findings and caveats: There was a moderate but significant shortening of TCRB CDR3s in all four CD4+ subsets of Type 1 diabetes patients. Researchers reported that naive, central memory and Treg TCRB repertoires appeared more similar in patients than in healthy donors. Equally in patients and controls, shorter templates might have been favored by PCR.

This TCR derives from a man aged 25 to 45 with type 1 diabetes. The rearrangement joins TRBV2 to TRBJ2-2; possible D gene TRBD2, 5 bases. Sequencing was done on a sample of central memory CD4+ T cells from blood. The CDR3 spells CASSEDGAGELFF. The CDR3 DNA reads TGTGCCAGCAGTGAAGACGGGGCCGGGGAGCTGTTTTTT.